These 23 T cell receptor beta chains were sequenced from one sample in a study of cytomegalovirus exposure and HLA in healthy donors. Primers for the PCR totalled 60 Vbeta and 13 Jbeta. This table comes from immunoSEQ multiplex PCR, and its TCRdb copy is limited to in-frame clones, with some not included. The sample carries roughly 190,000 clones, around 84% recorded once. The sample comprised PBMCs. These receptor sequences come from a woman aged 50 to 60 in good health and CMV-seropositive.

The chain links TRBV27 to TRBJ1-3; D possibly corresponds to TRBD1 (6 bases). V lost 6 bases and J lost 0, with 18 bases in between. Germline CDR1 reads MNHEY; CDR2 reads SMNVEV (reference sequence). This CDR3 is 17 amino acids long. CDR3 in amino acids: CASSWGGQVISGNTIYF. The CDR3 DNA sequence: TGTGCCAGCAGCTGGGGGGGGCAGGTGATCTCTGGAAACACCATATATTTT.

The chain recombines TRBV4-1 with TRBJ2-3; 7 bases fit TRBD2. Trimming cost V 3 bases and J 3 bases; bases outside gene matches: 15. The CDR3 covers 18 residues. Germline V gives CDR1 MGHRA, CDR2 YSYEKL. CDR3 sequence reads: CASSHPPGGLSVTDTQYF. DNA of the CDR3: TGCGCCAGCAGCCACCCCCCGGGGGGATTGTCTGTGACAGATACGCAGTATTTT.

This rearrangement joins TRBV27 to TRBJ2-5; 9 bases map to TRBD1. V lost 3 bases and J lost 5; bases outside the gene matches: 4. CDR1 MNHEY and CDR2 SMNVEV come from the germline V gene (reference sequence). CDR3 length equals 14 residues. The CDR3 DNA reads TGTGCCAGCAGTTTGACAGGGGGTAGGGAGACCCAGTACTTC. It encodes CASSLTGGRETQYF.

The chain is built from TRBV10-3 and TRBJ1-6; D uncertain. V shed 2 bases and J shed 9 bases, with 14 bases lying between them. The CDR3 sequence is 15 residues long. CDR1 ENHRY and CDR2 SYGVKD come from the germline V gene. The CDR3: CAISEMPRLGSPLHF. The CDR3 DNA sequence: TGTGCCATCAGTGAGATGCCGAGGCTAGGTTCACCCCTCCACTTT.

The chain employs TRBV6-5 and TRBJ2-7; weak D call: TRBD1 (5 bases). CDR1 and CDR2 from the germline V gene are MNHEY and SVGAGI. CDR3 length equals 12 residues. The germline V and J ends were trimmed by 8 bases and 3 bases, with 11 bases remaining between them. The CDR3 coding sequence is TGTGCCAGCGGCCAGGGCAGCTACGAGCAGTACTTC. It yields the protein CASGQGSYEQYF.

This clone was seen only a few times. V gene TRBV4-1 combines with J gene TRBJ2-7; 9 bases align to TRBD1. The CDR3 is made up of 12 amino acids. Per the germline V gene, CDR1 is MGHRA and CDR2 is YSYEKL. The junction had 5 bases not matched to a gene; V was cut back by 3 bases and J by 11 bases. The CDR3 reads CASSHTGQGKYF. CDR3 nucleotide sequence: TGCGCCAGCAGCCATACGGGACAGGGTAAGTACTTC.

The CDR3 loop reads CASSPRGQGYNEQFF. CDR3 nucleotides: TGTGCCAGCAGCCCTCGGGGACAGGGGTACAATGAGCAGTTCTTC. The chain links TRBV7-3 to TRBJ2-1, with 10 bases fitting TRBD1. The CDR3 consists of 15 residues. Germline V CDR1 and CDR2: SGHTA, FQGTGA. V dropped 5 bases and J dropped 4; count of bases not matched to a gene: 5.

The chain joins TRBV6-6 to TRBJ2-3; 11 bases are shared with TRBD1. CDR1 is MNHNY and CDR2 is SVGAGI in the germline V gene (reference sequence). V was clipped by 5 bases and J by 5 bases; unmatched bases: 6. The CDR3 length is 15 residues. In DNA, the CDR3 is TGTGCCAGCAGTCCCCGGGACAGGGGGGGAGATACGCAGTATTTT. Protein: CASSPRDRGGDTQYF.

This chain links TRBV30 with TRBJ2-4; tentative D call: TRBD1 (6 bases). CDR1 and CDR2 (germline): GTSNPN, SVGIG (reference sequence). V was pared by 1 base and J by 0 bases, with 16 bases between. This CDR3 is built from 17 residues. Written as DNA, the CDR3 is TGTGCCTGGAGTGCCCGGGACACCATAATAGCCAAAAACATTCAGTACTTC. The encoded protein is CAWSARDTIIAKNIQYF.

The V call is TRBV11-1, the J call TRBJ2-2; 8 bases are shared with TRBD1. This CDR3 has 16 residues. J gave up 3 bases and V 7 bases, and 10 bases lay outside the gene matches. Germline lookup yields CDR1 SGHAT and CDR2 FQDESV (reference sequence). CDR3 in DNA: TGTGCCAGCACCTCCTTGGGGACAGGTGACACCGGGGAGCTGTTTTTT. Its translation is CASTSLGTGDTGELFF.

J is TRBJ2-7 and V is TRBV12-2; the table's D call, TRBD2, was not checked against the DNA. TRBV12-2 constitutes a pseudogene. The CDR3 has 19 amino acids. CDR3 sequence reads: CASRLAPGLAGGRFYEQYF. The DNA for the CDR3 is TGTGCAAGTCGCTTAGCTCCGGGACTAGCGGGGGGCCGGTTCTACGAGCAGTACTTC.

The chain combines TRBV15 with TRBJ1-3; no firm D call. From germline, CDR1 is LNHNV and CDR2 YYDKDF (reference sequence). The V gene lost 3 bases and the J gene lost 0 bases, with 6 bases spanning the gap. This CDR3 is built from 14 residues. For the CDR3, the DNA is TGTGCCACCAGCAGGGAGGGCTCTGGAAACACCATATATTTT. Amino acid sequence: CATSREGSGNTIYF.

The rearrangement uses TRBV10-1 and TRBJ2-5; perhaps TRBD2 as D (5 bases). The germline gives CDR1 WNHNN, CDR2 SYGVQD (reference sequence). V was pared by 3 bases and J by 4 bases, with 6 bases between. The CDR3 runs to 12 residues. CDR3 bases: TGCGCCAGCAGTGATGAGGGAGAGACCCAGTACTTC. This sequence encodes CASSDEGETQYF.

The chain recombines TRBV5-1 with TRBJ2-3, with TRBD2 identical over 11 bases. J lost 7 bases, V lost 4 bases, and 5 bases had no gene match. CDR3 size: 14 residues. Germline loops: CDR1 SGHRS, CDR2 YFSETQ. In DNA form, the CDR3 reads TGCGCCAGCAGCCCAAGGACTAGCGGGTATACGCAGTATTTT. Amino acid sequence: CASSPRTSGYTQYF.

The chain couples TRBV5-1 to TRBJ2-2; D not resolved. V lost 0 bases to trimming and J lost 1 base, with 7 bases between them. This CDR3 has 15 amino acids. Per germline, CDR1 SGHRS and CDR2 YFSETQ. DNA of the CDR3: TGCGCCAGCAGCTTGGTTCCGGGGAACACCGGGGAGCTGTTTTTT. Encoded protein: CASSLVPGNTGELFF.

The rearrangement links TRBV7-6 to TRBJ1-1; TRBD1 matches 11 bases. There are 18 residues in the CDR3. Germline V gene sequence: CDR1 SGHVS, CDR2 FNYEAQ. The trim removed 4 bases at V and 5 bases at J, leaving 15 bases unmatched. The CDR3 nucleotides read TGTGCCAGCAGCTCGGCAGGGACAGGGGGAACGGGGAGGACTGAAGCTTTCTTT. Its translation: CASSSAGTGGTGRTEAFF. Full variable domain (missing parts from reference TRBV7-6 and TRBJ1-1): GAGVSQSPRYKVTKRGQDVALRCDPISGHVSLYWYRQALGQGPEFLTYFNYEAQQDKSGLPNDRFSAERPEGSISTLTIQRTEQRDSAMYRCASSSAGTGGTGRTEAFFGQGTRLTVV.

This chain connects TRBV5-1 to TRBJ2-1; 12 nucleotides agree with TRBD2. Unmatched junction bases numbered 16, after V lost 4 bases and J lost 5 bases. Germline V lookup: CDR1 SGHRS, CDR2 YFSETQ. CDR3 length: 19 amino acids. The CDR3 region has the DNA TGCGCCAGCAGCCCCCGGCCCGACCAACTAGCGGGGGGTCACAATGAGCAGTTCTTC. Residues: CASSPRPDQLAGGHNEQFF. The full variable domain, with the rest looked up from reference TRBV5-1 and TRBJ2-1, is KAGVTQTPRYLIKTRGQQVTLSCSPISGHRSVSWYQQTPGQGLQFLFEYFSETQRNKGNFPGRFSGRQFSNSRSEMNVSTLELGDSALYLCASSPRPDQLAGGHNEQFFGPGTRLTVL.

The chain is built from TRBV7-2 and TRBJ1-2; D unresolved. This CDR3 contains 15 residues. The germline V gene encodes CDR1 SGHTA and CDR2 FQGNSA. Trimming left V 7 bases short and J 2 bases short, with 17 bases between. CDR3 nucleotides: TGTGCCAGCATCCAAGAGGCGGCGAGGAACTATGGCTACACCTTC. Its protein is CASIQEAARNYGYTF.

This chain uses TRBV6-1 with TRBJ2-5; 8 bases map to TRBD2. The CDR3 runs to 15 residues. CDR1 is MNHNS, CDR2 SASEGT, per germline. With 8 bases clipped from V and 5 bases from J, the junction kept 13 bases outside the gene matches. The CDR3 loop reads CASSLLSGGRETQYF. As DNA, the CDR3 is TGTGCCAGCTCCCTCTTGTCGGGGGGGCGGGAGACCCAGTACTTC.

The chain couples TRBV19 to TRBJ2-1; D possibly corresponds to TRBD1 (6 bases). Germline CDR1 is LNHDA and CDR2 is SQIVND (reference sequence). The V end lost 3 bases, the J end lost 3 bases, and 9 bases lay between the germline ends. The CDR3 is 14 residues long. CDR3 nucleotides: TGTGCCAGTAGTATGGGGACAATCTACAATGAGCAGTTCTTC. This codes for CASSMGTIYNEQFF.

The chain combines TRBV5-6 with TRBJ2-3, with a tentative D call TRBD2 (7 bases). V dropped 7 bases and J dropped 2 bases, with 14 bases sitting between them. The CDR3 contains 14 residues. Germline V lookup: CDR1 SGHDT, CDR2 YYEEEE. CDR3 protein: CASEAGDYTDTQYF. CDR3 DNA sequence: TGTGCCAGCGAGGCAGGGGACTACACAGATACGCAGTATTTT.

J is TRBJ2-1 and V is TRBV10-3; TRBD2 aligns across 10 bases. This CDR3 region has 18 residues. V gave up 3 bases and J gave up 9 bases; unmatched junction bases: 17. Germline V gene data show CDR1 as ENHRY and CDR2 as SYGVKD. CDR3 in DNA: TGTGCCATCAGTGATCCCCTCCTGCGAGCGGGGGGGCGGAGTGAGCAGTTCTTC. Translating it yields CAISDPLLRAGGRSEQFF.

This clone was seen once. V gene TRBV5-4 combines with J gene TRBJ2-3; TRBD2 aligns across 9 bases. The CDR3 contains 15 residues. Germline lookup yields CDR1 SGHNT and CDR2 YYREEE (reference sequence). J lost 4 bases, V lost 6 bases, and 9 bases had no gene match. Written as DNA, the CDR3 is TGTGCCAGCAAACCACCTAGCGGGACCCCAGATACGCAGTATTTT. It is translated as CASKPPSGTPDTQYF.